The 8 T cell receptor beta chains below come from one sample, sequenced in a study of cytomegalovirus exposure and HLA in healthy donors (dated 2017 in TCRdb). The library was obtained by the immunoSEQ multiplex PCR assay. For the multiplex PCR, a mixture combining 60 forward primers for TCR Vbeta segments and 13 reverse primers for TCR Jbeta segments was used. Not all clones reach the TCRdb copy of this immuneACCESS table, which keeps in-frame sequences only. Checked studies attribute under half of the gap to unresolved V genes and leave the rest unexplained. This sample is represented by 150,000 to 190,000 clones; roughly four fifths of them were singletons. The top ten clonotypes cover 1.3% to 1.5% of the sample. What was sequenced was PBMCs. The receptor set was obtained from a man aged 18 to 29 in good health and CMV-seronegative.

V is TRBV5-4 and J is TRBJ2-6, with 12 bases identical to TRBD2. This CDR3 contains 20 residues. Looked up from germline, CDR1 is SGHNT and CDR2 is YYREEE (reference sequence). V was pared by 4 bases and J by 1 base, with 12 bases of the junction left unmatched. CDR3 DNA: TGTGCCAGCAGCCCCACTAGCGGGAGGTGGGTCATATCTGGGGCCAACGTCCTGACTTTC. It is translated as CASSPTSGRWVISGANVLTF.

CDR3 DNA: TGCGCCAGCAGCCAACTTACATGGACTAGCGGGTCGAGCTCCTACGAGCAGTACTTC. Translated, it gives CASSQLTWTSGSSSYEQYF. The V gene is TRBV4-3, the J gene TRBJ2-7; 11 bases align to TRBD2. With V trimmed by 2 bases and J by 0 bases, 12 bases remained unmatched. The CDR3 totals 19 residues. Looked up from germline, CDR1 is LGHNA and CDR2 is YSLEER.

V usage is TRBV9 and J usage is TRBJ2-7, with 8 bases aligning to TRBD2. Germline V CDR1 and CDR2: SGDLS, YYNGEE. The V and J ends lost 0 bases and 0 bases, in that order; junction bases with no gene match: 8. The CDR3 spans 17 residues. CDR3: CASSVGPAGAISYEQYF. The CDR3 bases are TGTGCCAGCAGCGTAGGGCCAGCGGGAGCAATCTCCTACGAGCAGTACTTC.

The chain recombines TRBV18 with TRBJ2-1; tentatively, D is TRBD1 (5 bases). There are 15 residues in the CDR3. Germline V gene sequence: CDR1 KGHSH, CDR2 LQKENI. V lost 6 bases, J lost 0 bases, and 12 bases lay in between. CDR3 bases: TGTGCCAGCTCCCCGGACATAAGCTCCTACAATGAGCAGTTCTTC. Translated, it gives CASSPDISSYNEQFF.

The CDR3: CASRPSGSGNNEQFF. The CDR3 DNA reads as TGCGCCAGCAGGCCGTCGGGGAGCGGGAACAATGAGCAGTTCTTC. The chain combines TRBV5-1 with TRBJ2-1; the match to TRBD2 covers 7 bases. The V gene end was trimmed by 5 bases and the J gene end by 5 bases; junction bases not matched to a gene: 10. CDR3 size: 15 residues. In germline, CDR1 is SGHRS, CDR2 YFSETQ.

V is TRBV19 and J is TRBJ2-7; TRBD2 matches 13 bases. Per the germline V gene, CDR1 is LNHDA and CDR2 is SQIVND (reference sequence). Germline trimming cut 4 bases from V and 7 bases from J; bases unmatched to any gene: 13. The CDR3 length is 17 residues. CDR3 nucleotides: TGTGCCAGTAGTAAGGCCCTCGGACTAGCGGGAGTCTGGGAGCAGTACTTC. This sequence encodes CASSKALGLAGVWEQYF.

This clone showed up just a few times. V usage is TRBV23-1 and J usage is TRBJ1-1; 8 nucleotides agree with TRBD1. TRBV23-1 is reported as an ORF; its role is uncertain. The V segment lost 6 bases and the J segment 10 bases; nucleotides outside the gene matches: 25. CDR3 length equals 18 residues. CDR3 nucleotide sequence: TGCGCCAGCAGCCCGAGACGGACAGGGTCCGAAGCGCTGTTTGGAGCTTTCTTT. Protein: CASSPRRTGSEALFGAFF.

CDR3 protein: CASILTSGPYEQYF. DNA of the CDR3: TGTGCCAGCATTTTGACTAGCGGTCCCTACGAGCAGTACTTC. V usage is TRBV28 and J usage is TRBJ2-5, with TRBD2 identical over 9 bases. The end of the DNA is better explained by TRBJ2-7, so the J call may be wrong. Germline CDR1 reads MDHEN; CDR2 reads SYDVKM. This CDR3 has 14 amino acids.